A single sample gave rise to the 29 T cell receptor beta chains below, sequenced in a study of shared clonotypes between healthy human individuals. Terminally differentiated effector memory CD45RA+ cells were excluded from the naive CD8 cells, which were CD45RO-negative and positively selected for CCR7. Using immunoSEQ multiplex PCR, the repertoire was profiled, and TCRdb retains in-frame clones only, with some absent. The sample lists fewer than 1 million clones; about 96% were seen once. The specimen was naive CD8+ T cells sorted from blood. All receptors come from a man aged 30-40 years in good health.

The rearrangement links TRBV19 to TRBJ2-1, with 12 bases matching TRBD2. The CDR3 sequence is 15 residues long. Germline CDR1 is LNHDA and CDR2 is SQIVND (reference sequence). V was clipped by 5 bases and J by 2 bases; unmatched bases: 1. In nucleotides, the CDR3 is TGTGCCAGTAGTTCTAGCGGGAGGGCCTACAATGAGCAGTTCTTC. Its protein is CASSSSGRAYNEQFF.

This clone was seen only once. The CDR3 nucleotides are TGTGCCAGCAGTTTAATAGTTGGGCGGGAGGTCTACGAGCAGTACTTC. It is translated as CASSLIVGREVYEQYF. The V and J genes are TRBV27 and TRBJ2-7, with TRBD2 matching over 8 bases. CDR1 is MNHEY and CDR2 is SMNVEV in the germline V gene (reference sequence). J lost 3 bases, V lost 2 bases, and 9 bases had no gene match. The length of the CDR3 is 16 residues.

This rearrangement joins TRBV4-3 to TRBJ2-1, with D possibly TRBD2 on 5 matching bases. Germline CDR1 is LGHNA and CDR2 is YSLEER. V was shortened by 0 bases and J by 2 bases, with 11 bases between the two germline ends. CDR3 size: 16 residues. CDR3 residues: CASSQERAETYNEQFF. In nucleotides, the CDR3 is TGCGCCAGCAGCCAAGAGCGAGCGGAGACCTACAATGAGCAGTTCTTC.

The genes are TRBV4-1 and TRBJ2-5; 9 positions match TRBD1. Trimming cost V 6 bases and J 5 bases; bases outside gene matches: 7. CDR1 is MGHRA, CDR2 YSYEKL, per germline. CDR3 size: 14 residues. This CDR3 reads CASSLNRGHETQYF. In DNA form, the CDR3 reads TGCGCCAGCAGTCTAAACAGGGGGCACGAGACCCAGTACTTC.

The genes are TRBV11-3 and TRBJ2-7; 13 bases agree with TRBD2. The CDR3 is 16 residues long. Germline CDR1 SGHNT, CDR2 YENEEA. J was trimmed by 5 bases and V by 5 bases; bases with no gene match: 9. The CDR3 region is CASSPRTSGRVDEQYF. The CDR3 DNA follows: TGTGCCAGCAGCCCAAGGACTAGCGGGAGAGTCGACGAGCAGTACTTC.

In nucleotides, the CDR3 is TGTGCCAGCAGTTGGCGGGGTTTATACAATGAGCAGTTCTTC. The encoded protein is CASSWRGLYNEQFF. The rearrangement joins TRBV27 to TRBJ2-1, with a weak D call TRBD2 (6 bases). Trimming took off 4 bases at V and 4 bases at J, with 11 bases between the two ends. Germline values: CDR1 MNHEY, CDR2 SMNVEV (reference sequence). The length of the CDR3 is 14 residues.

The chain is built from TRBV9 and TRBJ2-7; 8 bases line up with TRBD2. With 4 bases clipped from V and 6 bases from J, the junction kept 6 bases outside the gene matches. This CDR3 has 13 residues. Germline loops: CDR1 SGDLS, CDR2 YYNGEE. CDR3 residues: CASSFREGREQYF. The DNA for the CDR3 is TGTGCCAGCAGCTTCCGGGAGGGCCGCGAGCAGTACTTC. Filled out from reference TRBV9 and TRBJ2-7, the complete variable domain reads DSGVTQTPKHLITATGQRVTLRCSPRSGDLSVYWYQQSLDQGLQFLIQYYNGEERAKGNILERFSAQQFPDLHSELNLSSLELGDSALYFCASSFREGREQYFGPGTRLTVT.

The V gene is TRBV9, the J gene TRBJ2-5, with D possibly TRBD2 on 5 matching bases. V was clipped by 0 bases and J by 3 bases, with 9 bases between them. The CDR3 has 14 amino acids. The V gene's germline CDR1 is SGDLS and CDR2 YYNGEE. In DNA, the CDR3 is TGTGCCAGCAGCGTAGGGGGAGCGGAAGAGACCCAGTACTTC. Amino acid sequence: CASSVGGAEETQYF. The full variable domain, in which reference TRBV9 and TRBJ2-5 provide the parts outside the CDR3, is DSGVTQTPKHLITATGQRVTLRCSPRSGDLSVYWYQQSLDQGLQFLIQYYNGEERAKGNILERFSAQQFPDLHSELNLSSLELGDSALYFCASSVGGAEETQYFGPGTRLLVL.

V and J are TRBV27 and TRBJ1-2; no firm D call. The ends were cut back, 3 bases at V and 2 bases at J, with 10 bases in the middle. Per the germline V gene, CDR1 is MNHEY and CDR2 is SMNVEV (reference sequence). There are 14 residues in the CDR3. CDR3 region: CASSFSNPNYGYTF. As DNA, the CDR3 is TGTGCCAGCAGTTTCTCTAACCCGAACTATGGCTACACCTTC.

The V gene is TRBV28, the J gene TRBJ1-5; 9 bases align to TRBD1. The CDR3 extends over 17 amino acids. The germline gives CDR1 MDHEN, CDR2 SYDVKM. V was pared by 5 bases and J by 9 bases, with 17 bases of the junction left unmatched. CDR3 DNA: TGTGCCAGCAGTCCCCGGGAACAGGGGGCACGTTTAGGGCCCCAGCATTTT. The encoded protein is CASSPREQGARLGPQHF.

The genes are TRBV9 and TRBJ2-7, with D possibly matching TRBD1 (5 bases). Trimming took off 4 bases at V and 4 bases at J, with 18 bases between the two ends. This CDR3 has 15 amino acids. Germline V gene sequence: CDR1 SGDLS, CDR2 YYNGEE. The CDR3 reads CASSPHGAPSYEQYF. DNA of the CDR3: TGTGCCAGCAGCCCCCATGGGGCTCCTTCTTACGAGCAGTACTTC.

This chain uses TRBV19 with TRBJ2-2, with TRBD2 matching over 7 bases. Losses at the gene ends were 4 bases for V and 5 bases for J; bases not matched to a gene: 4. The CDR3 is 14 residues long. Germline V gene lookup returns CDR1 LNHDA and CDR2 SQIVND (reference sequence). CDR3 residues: CASSRASGTGELFF. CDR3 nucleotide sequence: TGTGCCAGTAGTAGGGCTAGCGGTACCGGGGAGCTGTTTTTT.

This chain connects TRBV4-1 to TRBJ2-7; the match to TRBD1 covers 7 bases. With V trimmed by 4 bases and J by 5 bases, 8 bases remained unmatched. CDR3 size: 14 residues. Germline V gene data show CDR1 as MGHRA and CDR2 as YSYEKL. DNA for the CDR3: TGCGCCAGCAGCCCCCCGACAGGGTCGGACGAGCAGTACTTC. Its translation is CASSPPTGSDEQYF.

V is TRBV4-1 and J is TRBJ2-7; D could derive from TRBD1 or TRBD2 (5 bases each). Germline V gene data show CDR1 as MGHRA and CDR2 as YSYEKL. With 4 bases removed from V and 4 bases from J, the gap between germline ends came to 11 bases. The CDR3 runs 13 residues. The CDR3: CASSPGDGYEQYF. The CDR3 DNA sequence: TGCGCCAGCAGCCCCGGGGACGGTTACGAGCAGTACTTC.

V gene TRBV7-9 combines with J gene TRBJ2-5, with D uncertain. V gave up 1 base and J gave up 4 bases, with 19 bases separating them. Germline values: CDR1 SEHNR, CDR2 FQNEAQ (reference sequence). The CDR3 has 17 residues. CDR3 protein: CASSLGTWVVDRETQYF. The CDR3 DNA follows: TGTGCCAGCAGCTTAGGGACGTGGGTGGTTGATAGAGAGACCCAGTACTTC.

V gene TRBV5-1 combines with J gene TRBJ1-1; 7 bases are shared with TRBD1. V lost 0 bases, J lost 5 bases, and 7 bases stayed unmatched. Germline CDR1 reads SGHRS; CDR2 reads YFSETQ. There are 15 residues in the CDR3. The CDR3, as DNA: TGCGCCAGCAGCTTGGGGACAGGCCGTATTACTGAAGCTTTCTTT. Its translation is CASSLGTGRITEAFF.

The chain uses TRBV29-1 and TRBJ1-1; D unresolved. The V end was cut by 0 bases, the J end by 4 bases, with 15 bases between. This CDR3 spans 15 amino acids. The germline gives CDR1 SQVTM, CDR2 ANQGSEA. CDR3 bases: TGCAGCGTTGAAGATAGGGAACCAAGAGGCACTGAAGCTTTCTTT. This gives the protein CSVEDREPRGTEAFF.

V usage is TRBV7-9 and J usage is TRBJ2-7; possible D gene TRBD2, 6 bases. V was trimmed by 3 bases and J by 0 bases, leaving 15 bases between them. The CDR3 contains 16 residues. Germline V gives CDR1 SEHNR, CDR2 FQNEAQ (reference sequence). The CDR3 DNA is TGTGCCAGCAGCTTGACTGAAGGACTAAACTCCTACGAGCAGTACTTC. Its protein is CASSLTEGLNSYEQYF.

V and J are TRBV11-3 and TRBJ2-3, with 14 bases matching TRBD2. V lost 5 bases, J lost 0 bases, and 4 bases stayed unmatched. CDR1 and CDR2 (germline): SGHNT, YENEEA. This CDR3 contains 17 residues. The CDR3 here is CASSPGTSGRSTDTQYF. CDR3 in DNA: TGTGCCAGCAGCCCGGGGACTAGCGGGAGAAGCACAGATACGCAGTATTTT.

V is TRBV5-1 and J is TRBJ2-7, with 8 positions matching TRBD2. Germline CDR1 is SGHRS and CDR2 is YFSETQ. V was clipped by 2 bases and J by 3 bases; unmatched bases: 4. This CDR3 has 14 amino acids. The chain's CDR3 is CASSLAGAHYEQYF. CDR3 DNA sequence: TGCGCCAGCAGCTTAGCGGGAGCTCACTACGAGCAGTACTTC.

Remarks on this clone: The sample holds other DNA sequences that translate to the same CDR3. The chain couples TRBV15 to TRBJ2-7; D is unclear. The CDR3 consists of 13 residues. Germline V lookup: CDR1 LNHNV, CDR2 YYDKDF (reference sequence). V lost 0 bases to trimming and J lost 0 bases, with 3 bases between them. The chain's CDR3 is CATSRDLSYEQYF. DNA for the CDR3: TGTGCCACCAGCAGAGACCTCTCCTACGAGCAGTACTTC.

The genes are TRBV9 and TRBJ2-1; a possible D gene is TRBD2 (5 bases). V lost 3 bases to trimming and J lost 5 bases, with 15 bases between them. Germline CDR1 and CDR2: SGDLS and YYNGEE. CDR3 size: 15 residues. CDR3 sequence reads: CASSGGLGIHNEQFF. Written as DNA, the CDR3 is TGTGCCAGCAGCGGTGGACTTGGTATCCACAATGAGCAGTTCTTC.

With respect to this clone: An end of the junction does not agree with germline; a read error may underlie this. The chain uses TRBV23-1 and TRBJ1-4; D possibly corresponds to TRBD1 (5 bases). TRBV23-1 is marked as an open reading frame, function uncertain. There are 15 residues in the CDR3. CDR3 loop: CASSKSEGTNEKLFF. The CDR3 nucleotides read TGCGCCAGCAGTAAATCCGAGGGGACTAATGAAAAACTGTTTTTT.

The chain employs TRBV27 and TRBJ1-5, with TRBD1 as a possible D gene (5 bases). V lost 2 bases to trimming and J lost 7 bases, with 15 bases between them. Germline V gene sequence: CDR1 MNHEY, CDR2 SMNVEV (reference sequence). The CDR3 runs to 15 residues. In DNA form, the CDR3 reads TGTGCCAGCAGTTTACGGGGGGGTCCCCAACAGCCCCAGCATTTT. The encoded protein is CASSLRGGPQQPQHF.

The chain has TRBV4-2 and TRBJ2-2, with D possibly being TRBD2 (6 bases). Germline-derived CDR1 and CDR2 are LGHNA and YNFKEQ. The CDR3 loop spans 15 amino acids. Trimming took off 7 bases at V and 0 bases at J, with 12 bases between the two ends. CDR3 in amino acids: CASMEGFSNTGELFF. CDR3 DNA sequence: TGTGCCAGCATGGAGGGGTTCTCGAACACCGGGGAGCTGTTTTTT.

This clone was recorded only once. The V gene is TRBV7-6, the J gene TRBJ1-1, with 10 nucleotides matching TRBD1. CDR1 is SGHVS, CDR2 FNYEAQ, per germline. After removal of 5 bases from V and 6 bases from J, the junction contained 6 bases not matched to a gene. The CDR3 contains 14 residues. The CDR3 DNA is TGTGCCAGCAGCCCGAGACAGGGGGCCGCTGAAGCTTTCTTT. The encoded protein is CASSPRQGAAEAFF.

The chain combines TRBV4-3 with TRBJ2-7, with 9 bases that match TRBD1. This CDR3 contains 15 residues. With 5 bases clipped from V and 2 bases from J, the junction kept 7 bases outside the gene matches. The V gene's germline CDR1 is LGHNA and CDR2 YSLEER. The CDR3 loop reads CASSLGTGFPYEQYF. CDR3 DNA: TGCGCCAGCAGCTTAGGGACAGGGTTCCCCTACGAGCAGTACTTC.

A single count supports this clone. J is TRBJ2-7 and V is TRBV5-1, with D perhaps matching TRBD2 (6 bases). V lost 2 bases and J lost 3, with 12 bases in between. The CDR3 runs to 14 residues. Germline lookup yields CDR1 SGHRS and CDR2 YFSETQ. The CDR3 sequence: CASSFRGGNYEQYF. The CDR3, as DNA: TGCGCCAGCAGCTTCCGTGGAGGGAACTACGAGCAGTACTTC.

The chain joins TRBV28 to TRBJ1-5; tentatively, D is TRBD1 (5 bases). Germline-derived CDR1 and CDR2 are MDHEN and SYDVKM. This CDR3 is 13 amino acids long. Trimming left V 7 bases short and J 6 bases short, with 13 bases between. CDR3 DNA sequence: TGTGCCAGCAAGGGGCCGGGAAGTCAGCCCCAGCATTTT. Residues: CASKGPGSQPQHF.